This is a list of T cell receptor beta chains from one sample in a study of T-cell memory formation after mild COVID-19. TCRdb recomputed calls from the 5' RACE reads with MiXCR, one row per CDR3 protein. The table has approximately 150,000 distinct CDR3 sequences, about 14% seen once. Input material: PBMCs or a T cell subset sorted from them (not recorded which). These receptors came from an adult woman who had mild COVID-19 (a few samples of this study predate the infection). Cell type and time point are not known. The conserved cysteine and the conserved F or W are not part of the CDR3 here.

cdr3_aa v_call
ASSDRGRVDTEAF TRBV19
SAPGGGRGPEVLYEQY TRBV20-1
ASSLGTDSNQPKH TRBV7-9
ASSQDGTDRWETQY TRBV5-1
ASSLGRTRLNNEQF TRBV7-6
ASSMGQVGNEQF TRBV6-5
SARGTSEPISYNEQF TRBV20-1
ASSLRNPRDAGCF TRBV12-3/TRBV12-4
ASSRQVGDTGELF TRBV4-1
ASSQEGGLITDTQY TRBV4-3
ATSDNSGTGPYEQY TRBV24-1
ASSLGTGGARAVIYEQY TRBV28
ASSQGSGETQY TRBV3-1
ASSYGTSNQPQH TRBV6-2/TRBV6-3
ASSLRGANTGELF TRBV12-3/TRBV12-4
ASSLIREEETQY TRBV7-2
ASSLDGFSTDTQY TRBV5-6
ASSLGPAIEQY TRBV5-1
ASSEWSGGSDEQF TRBV25-1
SAGTGIPGELF TRBV20-1
ASSLVGFGEQF TRBV5-5
ASSLSWLAGYNEQF TRBV27
SARRRDREWNTGELF TRBV20-1
SARANRGAYGYT TRBV20-1
SVGVGRYYEQY TRBV29-1
ASSVTASNEKLF TRBV5-1
AWGETTGTRQY TRBV30
ASSSTSGTPGELF TRBV7-9
SARDLTSGRNNEQF TRBV20-1
ASSLRPGGAGNEQF TRBV5-1
AWIQGAVDYGYT TRBV30
SVKRGAGSTEAF TRBV29-1
SVEDQRQGGYTDTQY TRBV29-1
ASSFNAREGHEQF TRBV7-9
ASSAWGSTDTQY TRBV9
ASSFRGPEPTLNTEAF TRBV5-1
ASSLRGTSGYTGEQY TRBV7-2
SASCIRGGTRILSYGYEQF TRBV20-1
ASTRSANTEAF TRBV27
ASSLPSEGNYGYT TRBV13